This T cell receptor beta chain was documented in a study of T cell changes during pregnancy in multiple sclerosis. V lost 5 bases and J lost 7, with 17 bases in between. The germline V gene has CDR1 SEHNR and CDR2 FQNEAQ (reference sequence). The CDR3 runs to 15 residues. This table comes from immunoSEQ multiplex PCR, and its TCRdb copy is limited to in-frame clones, with some not included. In the table there are roughly 32,000 clones, roughly nine tenths of which are singletons. The chain carries TRBV7-9 and TRBJ1-4; possibly TRBD1 for D (5 bases). The sequencing here drew on CD8+ T cells from peripheral blood mononuclear cells, taken in the second trimester of pregnancy. The receptor was derived from a female donor in good health, enrolled as a control in a pregnancy study. The CDR3 coding sequence is TGTGCCAGCAGCCCGGCGACAGCGGGCGGTGAAAAACTGTTTTTT. Amino acids: CASSPATAGGEKLFF.